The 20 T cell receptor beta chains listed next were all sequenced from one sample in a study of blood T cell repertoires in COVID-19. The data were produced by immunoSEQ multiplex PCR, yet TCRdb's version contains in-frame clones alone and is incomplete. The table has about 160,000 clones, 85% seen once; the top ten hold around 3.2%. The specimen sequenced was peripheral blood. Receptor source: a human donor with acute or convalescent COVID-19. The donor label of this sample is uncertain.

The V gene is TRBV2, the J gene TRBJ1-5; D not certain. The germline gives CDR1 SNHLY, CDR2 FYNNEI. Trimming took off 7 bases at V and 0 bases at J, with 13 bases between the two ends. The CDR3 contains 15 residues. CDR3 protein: CASMRGRNSNQPQHF. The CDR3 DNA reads TGTGCCAGCATGCGCGGCAGAAATAGCAATCAGCCCCAGCATTTT.

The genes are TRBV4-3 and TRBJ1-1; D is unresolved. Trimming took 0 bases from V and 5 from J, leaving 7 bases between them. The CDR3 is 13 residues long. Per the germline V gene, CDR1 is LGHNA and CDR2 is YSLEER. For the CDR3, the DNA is TGCGCCAGCAGCCAAGACACGAGGACTGAAGCTTTCTTT. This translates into CASSQDTRTEAFF.

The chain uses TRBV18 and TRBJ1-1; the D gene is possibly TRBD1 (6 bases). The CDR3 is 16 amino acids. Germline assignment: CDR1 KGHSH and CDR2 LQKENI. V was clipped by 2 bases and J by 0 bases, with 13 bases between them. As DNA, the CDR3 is TGTGCCAGCTCACCAGGGGGCCGGCCCCTGAACACTGAAGCTTTCTTT. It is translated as CASSPGGRPLNTEAFF. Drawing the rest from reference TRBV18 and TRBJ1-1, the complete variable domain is NAGVMQNPRHLVRRRGQEARLRCSPMKGHSHVYWYRQLPEEGLKFMVYLQKENIIDESGMPKERFSAEFPKEGPSILRIQQVVRGDSAAYFCASSPGGRPLNTEAFFGQGTRLTVV.

The CDR3 DNA reads TGTGCCAGTAGTATACAGGGGACTACGGCACCCCTCCACTTT. Encoded protein: CASSIQGTTAPLHF. The rearrangement links TRBV19 to TRBJ1-6; a weak D match, TRBD1 (6 bases). Trimming took off 2 bases at V and 11 bases at J, with 13 bases between the two ends. Looked up from germline, CDR1 is LNHDA and CDR2 is SQIVND (reference sequence). The CDR3 has 14 amino acids.

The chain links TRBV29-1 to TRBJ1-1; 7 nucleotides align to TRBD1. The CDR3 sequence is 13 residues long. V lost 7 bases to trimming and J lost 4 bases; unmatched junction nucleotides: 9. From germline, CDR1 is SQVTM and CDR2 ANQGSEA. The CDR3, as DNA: TGCAGCGCCCAGGGGGATGGAAGCACTGAAGCTTTCTTT. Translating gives CSAQGDGSTEAFF.

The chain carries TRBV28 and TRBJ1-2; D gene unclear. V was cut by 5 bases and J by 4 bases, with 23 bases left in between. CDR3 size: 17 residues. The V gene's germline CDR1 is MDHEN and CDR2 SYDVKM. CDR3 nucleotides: TGTGCCAGCAGTATCGACGAAGCAGGCTTAACTAGCTATGGCTACACCTTC. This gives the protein CASSIDEAGLTSYGYTF.

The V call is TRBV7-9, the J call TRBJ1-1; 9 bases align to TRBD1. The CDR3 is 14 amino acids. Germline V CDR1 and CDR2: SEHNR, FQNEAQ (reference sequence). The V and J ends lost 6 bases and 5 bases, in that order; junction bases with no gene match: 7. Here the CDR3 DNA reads TGTGCCAGCAGGGCGACAGGGGGGATAACTGAAGCTTTCTTT. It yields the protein CASRATGGITEAFF. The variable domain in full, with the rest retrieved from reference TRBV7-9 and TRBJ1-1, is DTGVSQNPRHKITKRGQNVTFRCDPISEHNRLYWYRQTLGQGPEFLTYFQNEAQLEKSRLLSDRFSAERPKGSFSTLEIQRTEQGDSAMYLCASRATGGITEAFFGQGTRLTVV.

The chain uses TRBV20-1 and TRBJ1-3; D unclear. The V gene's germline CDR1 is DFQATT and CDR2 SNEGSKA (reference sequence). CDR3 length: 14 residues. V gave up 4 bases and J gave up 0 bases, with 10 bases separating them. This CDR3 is CSANDVLSGNTIYF. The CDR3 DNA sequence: TGCAGTGCTAATGACGTACTCTCTGGAAACACCATATATTTT.

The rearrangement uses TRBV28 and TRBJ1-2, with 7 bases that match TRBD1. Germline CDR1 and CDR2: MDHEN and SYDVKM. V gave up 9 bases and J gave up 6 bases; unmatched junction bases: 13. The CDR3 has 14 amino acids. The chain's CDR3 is CASEGAGNVHGYTF. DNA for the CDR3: TGTGCCAGTGAGGGGGCAGGGAATGTCCATGGCTACACCTTC.

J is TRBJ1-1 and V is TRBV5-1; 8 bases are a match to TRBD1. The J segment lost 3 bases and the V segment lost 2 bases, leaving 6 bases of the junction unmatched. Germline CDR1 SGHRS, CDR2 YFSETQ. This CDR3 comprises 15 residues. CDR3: CASSFGQGVDTEAFF. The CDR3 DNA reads TGCGCCAGCAGCTTCGGACAGGGTGTAGACACTGAAGCTTTCTTT.

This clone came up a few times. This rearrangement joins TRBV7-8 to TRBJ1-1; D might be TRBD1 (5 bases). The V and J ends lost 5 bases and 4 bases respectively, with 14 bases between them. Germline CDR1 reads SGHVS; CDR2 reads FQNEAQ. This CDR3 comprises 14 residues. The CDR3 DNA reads TGTGCCAGCAGCACACAGGTTGAAGCCACTGAAGCTTTCTTT. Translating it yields CASSTQVEATEAFF.

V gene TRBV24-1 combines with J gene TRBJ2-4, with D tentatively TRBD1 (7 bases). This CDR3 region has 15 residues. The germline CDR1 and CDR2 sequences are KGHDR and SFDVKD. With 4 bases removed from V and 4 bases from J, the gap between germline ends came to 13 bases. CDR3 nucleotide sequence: TGTGCCACCAGTGAGGGGGGACAGCCTAAAAACATTCAGTACTTC. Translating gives CATSEGGQPKNIQYF.

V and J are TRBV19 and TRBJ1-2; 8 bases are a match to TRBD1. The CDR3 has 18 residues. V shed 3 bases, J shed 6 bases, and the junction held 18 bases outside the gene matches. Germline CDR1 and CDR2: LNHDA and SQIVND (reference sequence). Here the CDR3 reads CASSIKLKSGQASHGYTF. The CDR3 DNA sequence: TGTGCCAGTAGTATTAAATTGAAGTCGGGACAGGCCTCGCATGGCTACACCTTC.

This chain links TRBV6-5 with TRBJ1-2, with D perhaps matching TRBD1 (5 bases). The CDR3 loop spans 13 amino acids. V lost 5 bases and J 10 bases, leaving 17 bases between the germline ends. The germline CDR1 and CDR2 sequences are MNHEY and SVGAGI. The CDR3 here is CASSRPAGTAYTF. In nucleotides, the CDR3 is TGTGCCAGCAGTAGACCGGCCGGGACTGCCTACACCTTC.

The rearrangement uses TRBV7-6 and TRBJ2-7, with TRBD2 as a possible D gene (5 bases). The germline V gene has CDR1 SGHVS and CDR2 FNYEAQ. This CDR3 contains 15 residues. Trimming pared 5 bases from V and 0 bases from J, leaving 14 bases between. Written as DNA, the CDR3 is TGTGCCAGCAGCCCAATGGCGGACTTCTCCTACGAGCAGTACTTC. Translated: CASSPMADFSYEQYF.

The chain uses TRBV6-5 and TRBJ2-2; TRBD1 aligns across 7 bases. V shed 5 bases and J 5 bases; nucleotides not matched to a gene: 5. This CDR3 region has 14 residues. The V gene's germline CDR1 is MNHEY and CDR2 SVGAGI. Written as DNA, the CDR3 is TGTGCCAGCAGTCCCCGACAGGGTACCGGGGAGCTGTTTTTT. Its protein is CASSPRQGTGELFF.

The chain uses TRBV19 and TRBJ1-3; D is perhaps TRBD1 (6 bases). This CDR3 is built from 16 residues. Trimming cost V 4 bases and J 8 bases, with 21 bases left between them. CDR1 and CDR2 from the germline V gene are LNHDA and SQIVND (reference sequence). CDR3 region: CASSTQGIKRGDTIYF. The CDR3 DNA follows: TGTGCCAGTAGTACGCAGGGGATCAAACGAGGGGACACCATATATTTT.

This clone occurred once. The CDR3 DNA reads as TGTGCCTGGCTACCAACTGGGGGGGTGACAGATACGCAGTATTTT. Amino acids: CAWLPTGGVTDTQYF. The rearrangement links TRBV30 to TRBJ2-3; 7 bases align to TRBD2. The CDR3 sequence is 15 residues long. Germline CDR1 reads GTSNPN; CDR2 reads SVGIG (reference sequence). V shed 5 bases, J shed 3 bases, and the junction held 11 bases outside the gene matches.

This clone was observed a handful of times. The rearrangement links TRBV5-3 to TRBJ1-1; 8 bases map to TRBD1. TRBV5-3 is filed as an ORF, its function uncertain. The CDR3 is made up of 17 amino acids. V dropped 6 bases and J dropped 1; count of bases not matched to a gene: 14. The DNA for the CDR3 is TGTGCCAGAAACCAAATGGGTGAGGACAGGGCGAACACTGAAGCTTTCTTT. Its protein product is CARNQMGEDRANTEAFF.

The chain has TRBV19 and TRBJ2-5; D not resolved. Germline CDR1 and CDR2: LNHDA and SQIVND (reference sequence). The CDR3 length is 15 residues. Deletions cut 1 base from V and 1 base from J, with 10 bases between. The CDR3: CASSIGHLPQETQYF. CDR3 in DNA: TGTGCCAGTAGTATAGGACACTTACCCCAAGAGACCCAGTACTTC.